Presented here are 18 T cell receptor beta chains from one specimen sequenced in a study of cytomegalovirus exposure and HLA in healthy donors. 13 Jbeta primers and 60 Vbeta primers were used for the PCR. Using immunoSEQ multiplex PCR, the repertoire was profiled, and TCRdb retains in-frame clones only, with some absent. The sample carries roughly 290,000 clones, 70% to 90% recorded once. What was sequenced was PBMCs. The receptors shown here come from a woman aged 18 to 35 in good health and CMV-seronegative.

The CDR3 here is CASRPPYSLAYNEQFF. CDR3 DNA sequence: TGTGCCAGCAGACCTCCCTACTCGCTCGCCTACAATGAGCAGTTCTTC. The chain couples TRBV6-6 to TRBJ2-1; D is undetermined. This CDR3 is 16 amino acids long. The germline V gene has CDR1 MNHNY and CDR2 SVGAGI (reference sequence). V lost 6 bases, J lost 2 bases, and 17 bases lay in between.

This clone was found a few times. The chain is built from TRBV10-3 and TRBJ1-2, with TRBD1 as a possible D gene (5 bases). In germline, CDR1 is ENHRY, CDR2 SYGVKD. The CDR3 spans 16 residues. V dropped 11 bases and J dropped 6 bases, with 28 bases sitting between them. The CDR3 region has the DNA TGTGCCTCCCACCGGGGGGGGTTCGGCGCTACTAATGGCTACACCTTC. Translated, it gives CASHRGGFGATNGYTF.

This chain joins TRBV13 and TRBJ2-7, with D possibly matching TRBD1 (6 bases). The germline gives CDR1 PRHDT, CDR2 FYEKMQ (reference sequence). V was pared by 5 bases and J by 4 bases, with 30 bases between. The CDR3 has 19 residues. CDR3 coding DNA: TGTGCCAGCAGCACACGGGACGCCCGGGAATTGGGGGCGAATTACGAGCAGTACTTC. Its translation is CASSTRDARELGANYEQYF.

This clone was observed a handful of times. The V and J genes are TRBV10-3 and TRBJ1-3; D perhaps matches TRBD1 (6 bases). CDR3 size: 16 residues. CDR1 and CDR2 (germline): ENHRY, SYGVKD. V shed 3 bases and J shed 0 bases, with 12 bases lying between them. For the CDR3, the DNA is TGTGCCATCAGTGATCGAGGGACATACTCTGGAAACACCATATATTTT. It encodes CAISDRGTYSGNTIYF.

The genes are TRBV7-2 and TRBJ1-1, with TRBD1 matching over 8 bases. Germline CDR1 reads SGHTA; CDR2 reads FQGNSA. The CDR3 spans 14 residues. The V gene end was trimmed by 3 bases and the J gene end by 5 bases; junction bases not matched to a gene: 5. CDR3 nucleotides: TGTGCCAGCAGCTTCCGACAGGGGAGAACTGAAGCTTTCTTT. Amino acids: CASSFRQGRTEAFF.

This chain joins TRBV5-1 and TRBJ2-7; weak D call: TRBD2 (5 bases). V was pared by 3 bases and J by 2 bases, with 12 bases between. This CDR3 is built from 14 residues. CDR1 SGHRS and CDR2 YFSETQ come from the germline V gene. The CDR3 DNA reads as TGCGCCAGCAGCTGGACCGGGGAAGCCTACGAGCAGTACTTC. Its translation: CASSWTGEAYEQYF.

The chain links TRBV6-1 to TRBJ1-1; 9 positions agree with TRBD1. V lost 5 bases to trimming and J lost 11 bases; unmatched junction nucleotides: 15. From germline, CDR1 is MNHNS and CDR2 SASEGT. The CDR3 runs 15 residues. The chain's CDR3 is CASSFRDRETLGAFF. Here the CDR3 DNA reads TGTGCCAGCAGTTTCCGGGACAGGGAGACCCTTGGCGCTTTCTTT.

This clone has only one observation. The CDR3 sequence: CASSPPDGGNEAFF. The CDR3 coding sequence is TGTGCCAGCTCACCACCGGACGGGGGAAATGAAGCTTTCTTT. The J gene is TRBJ1-1, the V gene TRBV18; the D gene is possibly TRBD1 (5 bases). V was shortened by 0 bases and J by 7 bases, with 12 bases between the two germline ends. The CDR3 consists of 14 residues. Germline CDR1 is KGHSH and CDR2 is LQKENI.

This clone was observed once. The chain links TRBV11-3 to TRBJ2-1, with D maybe TRBD2 (5 bases). Germline V gene lookup returns CDR1 SGHNT and CDR2 YENEEA. This CDR3 is built from 14 residues. Trimming removed 3 bases from V and 10 bases from J, with 16 bases in between. The DNA for the CDR3 is TGTGCCAGCAGCTTGGGCGGGTCTTCAAGGGAGCAGTTCTTC. Translated: CASSLGGSSREQFF.

This clone was recorded once. The chain recombines TRBV7-3 with TRBJ2-2; TRBD1 aligns across 9 bases. CDR3 length: 20 residues. Germline V gene data show CDR1 as SGHTA and CDR2 as FQGTGA. Unmatched junction bases numbered 11, after V lost 0 bases and J lost 0 bases. This CDR3 reads CASSLTGTGTRVANTGELFF. CDR3 sequence (DNA): TGTGCCAGCAGCTTAACCGGGACAGGGACTCGGGTGGCGAACACCGGGGAGCTGTTTTTT.

This rearrangement joins TRBV2 to TRBJ2-3, with TRBD2 matching over 10 bases. V shed 10 bases and J 8 bases; nucleotides not matched to a gene: 15. The CDR3 is 15 residues long. Germline CDR1 reads SNHLY; CDR2 reads FYNNEI. Here the CDR3 DNA reads TGTGCCACCACCGGGACTAGCGCTTTCTCGGGTACGCAGTATTTT. It yields the protein CATTGTSAFSGTQYF.

This rearrangement joins TRBV9 to TRBJ2-2; 11 bases fit TRBD2. Germline CDR1 is SGDLS and CDR2 is YYNGEE. V gave up 6 bases and J gave up 6 bases; unmatched junction bases: 10. The CDR3 totals 16 residues. CDR3 bases: TGTGCCAGCACCCTAGGGACTAGCGGAAATTCCGGGGAGCTGTTTTTT. Encoded protein: CASTLGTSGNSGELFF.

The chain carries TRBV5-1 and TRBJ2-7; 9 nucleotides agree with TRBD1. CDR1 and CDR2 from the germline V gene are SGHRS and YFSETQ. Trimming took 4 bases from V and 5 from J; bases not matched to a gene: 13. The CDR3 totals 16 residues. CDR3: CASSAIPGQGGNEQYF. The CDR3 coding sequence is TGCGCCAGCAGCGCGATTCCGGGACAGGGAGGTAACGAGCAGTACTTC.

The rearrangement links TRBV6-1 to TRBJ2-3, with TRBD1 matching 11 bases. The V gene's germline CDR1 is MNHNS and CDR2 SASEGT. V was pared by 4 bases and J by 5 bases, with 8 bases of the junction left unmatched. The CDR3 is made up of 16 amino acids. DNA of the CDR3: TGTGCCAGCAGTGGTAGGACAGGGGGCCGAATAGATACGCAGTATTTT. This sequence encodes CASSGRTGGRIDTQYF.

The rearrangement joins TRBV6-5 to TRBJ2-2; the match to TRBD1 covers 9 bases. This CDR3 is built from 15 residues. The germline gives CDR1 MNHEY, CDR2 SVGAGI. V shed 6 bases, J shed 5 bases, and the junction held 7 bases outside the gene matches. The DNA of the CDR3 is TGTGCCAGCAGGAGATGGACAGGGGATACCGGGGAGCTGTTTTTT. Translation: CASRRWTGDTGELFF.

The CDR3 DNA sequence: TGTGCCAGCAGCTTACGGGGGAACTACAATGAGCAGTTCTTC. It yields the protein CASSLRGNYNEQFF. The chain links TRBV5-8 to TRBJ2-1; D might be TRBD2 (6 bases). The CDR3 is made up of 14 amino acids. Trimming cost V 2 bases and J 3 bases, with 9 bases left between them. Germline V gene data show CDR1 as SGHTS and CDR2 as YDEGEE. The full variable domain, its missing parts supplied by reference TRBV5-8 and TRBJ2-1, is EAGVTQSPTHLIKTRGQQATLRCSPISGHTSVYWYQQALGLGLQFLLWYDEGEERNRGNFPPRFSGRQFPNYSSELNVNALELEDSALYLCASSLRGNYNEQFFGPGTRLTVL.

The chain recombines TRBV2 with TRBJ1-4; D unclear. Trimming left V 6 bases short and J 0 bases short, with 11 bases between. The germline V gene has CDR1 SNHLY and CDR2 FYNNEI. This CDR3 is 15 amino acids long. The CDR3 protein is CASRLAQATNEKLFF. DNA for the CDR3: TGTGCCAGCAGATTGGCCCAGGCAACTAATGAAAAACTGTTTTTT.

The rearrangement links TRBV6-6 to TRBJ1-6; D is unclear. Germline lookup yields CDR1 MNHNY and CDR2 SVGAGI (reference sequence). The CDR3 contains 15 residues. Deletions cut 3 bases from V and 7 bases from J, with 13 bases between. The CDR3 DNA is TGTGCCAGCAGTTATACGTCAGGTGACAATTCACCCCTCCACTTT. Residues: CASSYTSGDNSPLHF.